This record looks at one TCR beta chain sequence and its context. Its specificity is not known. This entry comes from a study of OX40 agonist ivuxolimab in advanced cancers. As for the study in general: Each dose-escalation patient presented with hepatocellular carcinoma, melanoma, renal cell or head and neck cancer. Eligibility admitted prior anti-PD-1, anti-PD-L1 or anti-CTLA-4 therapy; 40% to 50% had some. Study outcomes and limitations: Dosing at 0.1 to 3.0 mg/kg was accompanied by clonal expansion of CD4+ and CD8+ blood T cells by week 6.

Patients were ruled out by autoimmune disease history or systemic immunosuppression. Trimming pared 6 bases from V and 10 bases from J, leaving 19 bases between. CDR1 MDHEN and CDR2 SYDVKM come from the germline V gene. The length of the CDR3 is 15 residues. The assay was immunoSEQ multiplex PCR, and TCRdb's table has in-frame clones only and misses some. Here the sample spans some 100,000 clones, 90% being singletons. This TCR was sampled from an adult with an advanced solid tumor such as melanoma, head and neck, liver or kidney cancer. J is TRBJ1-6 and V is TRBV28, with unresolved D. Sequenced here: CD4+ or CD8+ T cells sorted from blood, sampled in a trial of the OX40 agonist ivuxolimab. The CDR3 coding sequence is TGTGCCAGCAGCCCGTCGGACGGTTTGGGCTCACCCCTCCACTTT. Residues: CASSPSDGLGSPLHF.